This TCR beta chain was identified in a study of CXCR3-negative and CXCR3-positive naive CD8 T cells (dated by TCRdb to about 2019). In the study overall: In total, 110 million to 150 million TRB reads were obtained, corresponding to roughly 1.5 +/- 0.3 million reads per library. Data from some twelve donors, pooled across two independent experiments, went into the diversity and physicochemical repertoire analyses. Naive subsets from about five donors and memory cells from 3 donors were included in the TRBV-TRBJ cluster analysis.

Study-wide conclusions, independent of this receptor: TRB CDR3s from CXCR3-positive naive cells showed higher hydrophobicity (lower Kidera factor 4), lower energy, and higher strength and volume indices than CXCR3-negative naive cells. TRBV-TRBJ usage was similar between naive CXCR3-negative and CXCR3-positive cells from the same donor, while memory cells showed distinct patterns. Repertoire diversity was comparably high in both naive subsets but much lower in memory CD8+ T cells. Freshly isolated PBMCs were used for most assays because CXCR3 expression went down partially after cryopreservation. Because surface CD5, which has been linked to self-reactivity in mice, was comparable between naive subsets, TCR interaction strength was also inferred from TRB CDR3 physicochemical properties.

For each CD8+ T cell subset, flow sorting was done in triplicate, and around 300,000 cells per subset went directly into RLT lysis buffer. Naive CD8+ T cells were defined stringently as CD45RO-CCR7+CD27+CD95- to exclude memory contaminants. Peripheral blood mononuclear cells were isolated from buffy coats using standard density gradient centrifugation. A FACSAria III was used to flow-sort naive CD8+ T cells into CXCR3-negative and CXCR3-positive populations. An RNeasy Mini Kit was used to extract total RNA from the sorted cells. The instrument was a NextSeq 550. The Human TCR Profiling Kit (MiLaboratory) was used to make UMI-labeled 5' RACE TRB cDNA libraries. The full amount of extracted RNA was used for cDNA synthesis, and the full amount of resulting cDNA was used for PCR amplification. Libraries were prepared in parallel with an identical number of PCR cycles. The study's own analysis went as follows. About 50,000 +/- 10,000 unique UMI-labeled TRB cDNA molecules per library were extracted with MIGEC and MiXCR, with at least two reads per UMI required. An average of approximately 40,000 +/- 10,000 functional in-frame TRB CDR3 nucleotide clonotypes without stop codons was found per library. Diversity metrics, including normalized Shannon-Wiener and Chao1, were computed in VDJtools after downsampling to 5000 UMI-labeled TRB molecules per sample. VDJtools computed clonotype-size-weighted physicochemical properties of the central five CDR3 residues: interaction energy, strength, volume and Kidera factor 4. Based on TCRdb reprocessing of the reads, there is one entry per CDR3 protein sequence, and DNA is missing. These V and J calls derive from TCRdb rather than the authors' analysis. This sample's table carries 130,000 to 150,000 distinct CDR3 sequences. The ten largest clones represent 0.25% to 0.3% of the sample.

CDR1 MNHEY and CDR2 SVGEGT are derived from the germline V gene. There are 13 amino acids in the CDR3, from cysteine to phenylalanine inclusive. There is no recorded DNA. Comments on this clonotype: Its specific antigen is unknown.

The sequenced material came from naive CXCR3+ CD8+ T cells from blood. The sample's cell subset or site label is to be understood as: CD45RO-CCR7+CD27+CD95- naive CD8+ T cells expressing CXCR3 (TNR3+). The chain couples TRBV6-2 or TRBV6-3 to TRBJ2-5; TCRdb's D call, TRBD1, is unchecked because there is no DNA. The sequence came from a human donor in good health. Some clones in this sample may be carry-over from other donors' samples. CDR3 protein: CASSASRQETQYF.